Shown below are 30 T cell receptor beta chains from a single sample sequenced in a study of pediatric ulcerative colitis. Sequencing used immunoSEQ multiplex PCR; TCRdb keeps in-frame clones, though not all of them. The repertoire includes 5,000 or so clones, around nine tenths of them detected once, and about 2% sits in the top ten. Sequenced material: blood. The source of these receptors is a girl aged 10 to 17 who was a control in a study of pediatric ulcerative colitis.

This rearrangement joins TRBV6-8 to TRBJ1-6; no clear D. Trimming cost V 0 bases and J 9 bases, with 3 bases left between them. The CDR3 sequence is 12 residues long. From germline, CDR1 is MNHGY and CDR2 SAAAGT. The chain's CDR3 is CASSYSGSPLHF. The CDR3 DNA follows: TGTGCCAGCAGTTACTCGGGTTCACCCCTCCACTTT.

The chain's CDR3 is CANFPRGGVRQPQHF. CDR3 in DNA: TGTGCCAATTTTCCACGAGGGGGGGTTCGTCAGCCCCAGCATTTT. The rearrangement joins TRBV27 to TRBJ1-5, with D tentatively TRBD1 (6 bases). From germline, CDR1 is MNHEY and CDR2 SMNVEV (reference sequence). The CDR3 runs 15 residues. V shed 10 bases and J shed 6 bases, with 22 bases lying between them.

This chain links TRBV5-1 with TRBJ1-1; D unresolved. V was pared by 1 base and J by 2 bases, with 9 bases between. The CDR3 loop spans 14 amino acids. CDR1 is SGHRS, CDR2 YFSETQ, per germline. CDR3 region: CASSLFLGNTEAFF. In DNA, the CDR3 is TGCGCCAGCAGCTTGTTTCTGGGAAACACTGAAGCTTTCTTT.

This clone showed up just a few times. The chain couples TRBV28 to TRBJ2-7; TRBD1 matches 7 bases. There are 13 residues in the CDR3. V shed 10 bases, J shed 4 bases, and the junction held 10 bases outside the gene matches. Germline CDR1 is MDHEN and CDR2 is SYDVKM. The CDR3 nucleotides read TGTGCCACCCTAGACAGGGCGTATTACGAGCAGTACTTC. Amino acids: CATLDRAYYEQYF. Complete variable domain (other parts from reference TRBV28 and TRBJ2-7): DVKVTQSSRYLVKRTGEKVFLECVQDMDHENMFWYRQDPGLGLRLIYFSYDVKMKEKGDIPEGYSVSREKKERFSLILESASTNQTSMYLCATLDRAYYEQYFGPGTRLTVT.

The rearrangement uses TRBV18 and TRBJ1-2; D unresolved. This CDR3 has 12 residues. The ends were cut back, 6 bases at V and 9 bases at J, with 14 bases in the middle. CDR1 and CDR2 from the germline V gene are KGHSH and LQKENI. The CDR3 loop is CASSYDLLSYTF. The CDR3 DNA follows: TGTGCCAGCTCTTATGATCTCTTGAGCTACACCTTC.

The rearrangement links TRBV5-4 to TRBJ1-3; 7 bases fit TRBD1. Germline CDR1 SGHNT, CDR2 YYREEE (reference sequence). The CDR3 is made up of 13 amino acids. V lost 3 bases to trimming and J lost 8 bases; unmatched junction nucleotides: 5. The CDR3 sequence is CASSWQGEHTIYF. The DNA for the CDR3 is TGTGCCAGCAGCTGGCAGGGGGAGCACACCATATATTTT.

CDR3 amino acids: CASSGRSNRDGQYF. As DNA, the CDR3 is TGTGCCAGCAGCGGTCGGTCTAACAGGGACGGGCAGTACTTC. The gene calls are TRBV13 and TRBJ2-7; possibly TRBD1 for D (6 bases). Germline CDR1 reads PRHDT; CDR2 reads FYEKMQ (reference sequence). The V end was cut by 5 bases, the J end by 9 bases, with 20 bases between. This CDR3 is 14 amino acids long.

V is TRBV6-1 and J is TRBJ2-2; 8 bases agree with TRBD2. The ends lost 9 bases at V and 4 bases at J; junction bases unmatched: 7. CDR1 MNHNS and CDR2 SASEGT come from the germline V gene. The CDR3 spans 14 residues. Here the CDR3 DNA reads TGTGCCAGGGGGAGCGGGGGCGGCACCGGGGAGCTGTTTTTT. It encodes CARGSGGGTGELFF.

This rearrangement joins TRBV5-8 to TRBJ1-4, with D perhaps matching TRBD1 (5 bases). The germline CDR1 and CDR2 sequences are SGHTS and YDEGEE. With 0 bases removed from V and 2 bases from J, the gap between germline ends came to 8 bases. The CDR3 loop spans 15 amino acids. The CDR3 bases are TGTGCCAGCAGCTTGGAGGGGTGGACTAATGAAAAACTGTTTTTT. The encoded protein is CASSLEGWTNEKLFF.

This sequence joins TRBV19 and TRBJ2-2, with D possibly being TRBD1 or TRBD2 (5 bases each). Germline V lookup: CDR1 LNHDA, CDR2 SQIVND (reference sequence). V was cut by 2 bases and J by 6 bases, with 16 bases left in between. The CDR3 contains 16 residues. The CDR3 nucleotides are TGTGCCAGTAGTATAAGAGGGGCTACGGGTCCCGGGGAGCTGTTTTTT. It yields the protein CASSIRGATGPGELFF.

The rearrangement links TRBV7-6 to TRBJ2-7; D might be TRBD1 (6 bases). Germline V lookup: CDR1 SGHVS, CDR2 FNYEAQ. V was pared by 3 bases and J by 1 base, with 22 bases between. The CDR3 is 18 residues long. As DNA, the CDR3 is TGTGCCAGCAGCTTCAAGCCTACAGGGAGAGCTAAGTCCTACGAGCAGTACTTC. Its protein is CASSFKPTGRAKSYEQYF.

This clone has more than one count but fewer than ten. The rearrangement uses TRBV27 and TRBJ2-7; 8 nucleotides line up with TRBD1. In germline, CDR1 is MNHEY, CDR2 SMNVEV (reference sequence). CDR3 length equals 15 residues. The V gene end was trimmed by 5 bases and the J gene end by 2 bases; junction bases not matched to a gene: 8. CDR3 region: CASSPRQGQPYEQYF. CDR3 nucleotide sequence: TGTGCCAGCAGTCCCCGACAGGGGCAACCCTACGAGCAGTACTTC.

The V call is TRBV2, the J call TRBJ1-5, with a tentative D call TRBD1 (6 bases). Trimming removed 4 bases at V and 6 bases at J, with 16 bases between. The CDR3 runs 15 residues. From germline, CDR1 is SNHLY and CDR2 FYNNEI. The CDR3 nucleotides read TGTGCCAGCAGTGGTCAGAACAGGGATGGTCAGCCCCAGCATTTT. Its protein is CASSGQNRDGQPQHF.

The rearrangement links TRBV19 to TRBJ1-1; a weak D match, TRBD1 (6 bases). This CDR3 contains 13 residues. The V and J ends lost 6 bases and 3 bases respectively, with 11 bases between them. Germline V gene data show CDR1 as LNHDA and CDR2 as SQIVND (reference sequence). DNA of the CDR3: TGTGCCAGTAGGGGGGCAGGGGACACTGAAGCTTTCTTT. Translated, it gives CASRGAGDTEAFF.

This chain connects TRBV30 to TRBJ1-2; possible D gene TRBD1, 5 bases. The germline gives CDR1 GTSNPN, CDR2 SVGIG (reference sequence). The CDR3 totals 13 residues. The V gene lost 4 bases and the J gene lost 2 bases, with 11 bases spanning the gap. This CDR3 is CAWIVGGNYGYTF. CDR3 coding DNA: TGTGCCTGGATTGTCGGGGGAAACTATGGCTACACCTTC. Variable domain in full (rest from reference TRBV30 and TRBJ1-2): SQTIHQWPATLVQPVGSPLSLECTVEGTSNPNLYWYRQAAGRGLQLLFYSVGIGQISSEVPQNLSASRPQDRQFILSSKKLLLSDSGFYLCAWIVGGNYGYTFGSGTRLTVV.

The V call is TRBV5-8, the J call TRBJ1-2; D is perhaps TRBD1 (6 bases). The CDR3 consists of 15 residues. Germline loops: CDR1 SGHTS, CDR2 YDEGEE. V gave up 0 bases and J gave up 3 bases, with 12 bases separating them. The CDR3 sequence is CASSLEGERYYGYTF. DNA of the CDR3: TGTGCCAGCAGCTTGGAGGGGGAACGCTACTATGGCTACACCTTC.

This chain joins TRBV5-1 and TRBJ1-1; 8 bases match TRBD1. CDR1 and CDR2 (germline): SGHRS, YFSETQ. V shed 0 bases, J shed 8 bases, and the junction held 3 bases outside the gene matches. The CDR3 is 13 amino acids. CDR3 sequence (DNA): TGCGCCAGCAGCTTGGACAGGGGGGAAGAAGCTTTCTTT. It specifies CASSLDRGEEAFF.

This clone was observed a few times. This chain joins TRBV2 and TRBJ1-5; tentatively, D is TRBD1 (6 bases). Between the trimmed V and J ends, which lost 5 bases and 0 bases, there was a span of 11 bases. The CDR3 contains 15 residues. Germline assignment: CDR1 SNHLY and CDR2 FYNNEI. In DNA, the CDR3 is TGTGCCAGCAGTTGGACAGTCCTTAGCAATCAGCCCCAGCATTTT. It encodes CASSWTVLSNQPQHF.

CDR3 region: CASRPGLAGTGEQFF. In DNA, the CDR3 is TGTGCCAGCAGACCTGGACTAGCGGGAACCGGTGAGCAGTTCTTC. The chain links TRBV11-3 to TRBJ2-1; 12 bases line up with TRBD2. The CDR3 spans 15 residues. J gave up 9 bases and V 6 bases, and 9 bases lay outside the gene matches. Germline lookup yields CDR1 SGHNT and CDR2 YENEEA.

This chain links TRBV19 with TRBJ2-1, with D possibly matching TRBD2 (6 bases). The CDR3 totals 13 residues. V dropped 5 bases and J dropped 8 bases, with 13 bases sitting between them. Germline V lookup: CDR1 LNHDA, CDR2 SQIVND (reference sequence). The chain's CDR3 is CASSPGGLDEQFF. In DNA form, the CDR3 reads TGTGCCAGTAGTCCTGGGGGGTTGGATGAGCAGTTCTTC.

This clone showed up just once. CDR3: CASSLLADAGELFF. In DNA, the CDR3 is TGTGCCAGCAGTTTATTGGCCGACGCCGGGGAGCTGTTTTTT. The rearrangement uses TRBV28 and TRBJ2-2; D remains unclear. Germline V gene data show CDR1 as MDHEN and CDR2 as SYDVKM. CDR3 length: 14 residues. V gave up 1 base and J gave up 6 bases, with 9 bases separating them.

The rearrangement joins TRBV4-2 to TRBJ2-3, with D possibly matching TRBD2 (5 bases). The length of the CDR3 is 17 residues. Deletions cut 0 bases from V and 5 bases from J, with 18 bases between. The germline gives CDR1 LGHNA, CDR2 YNFKEQ. The DNA of the CDR3 is TGTGCCAGCAGCCAAGAACTGAGCGGAAACTCGGTAGATACGCAGTATTTT. This codes for CASSQELSGNSVDTQYF.

The chain is built from TRBV18 and TRBJ2-2; 9 bases are a match to TRBD1. CDR1 is KGHSH and CDR2 is LQKENI in the germline V gene. Trimming removed 3 bases from V and 5 bases from J; junction bases left unmatched: 4. This CDR3 comprises 15 residues. CDR3 in amino acids: CASSPGQGGTGELFF. CDR3 DNA: TGTGCCAGCTCACCGGGACAGGGAGGAACCGGGGAGCTGTTTTTT.

The chain has TRBV18 and TRBJ2-2; unclear D gene. CDR3 length: 16 residues. Germline loops: CDR1 KGHSH, CDR2 LQKENI. V was shortened by 4 bases and J by 5 bases, with 17 bases between the two germline ends. The CDR3 loop is CASSLAPNGDTGELFF. The CDR3 DNA follows: TGTGCCAGCTCACTGGCCCCCAATGGAGATACCGGGGAGCTGTTTTTT. The full variable domain, its missing parts supplied by reference TRBV18 and TRBJ2-2, is NAGVMQNPRHLVRRRGQEARLRCSPMKGHSHVYWYRQLPEEGLKFMVYLQKENIIDESGMPKERFSAEFPKEGPSILRIQQVVRGDSAAYFCASSLAPNGDTGELFFGEGSRLTVL.

The DNA of the CDR3 is TGTGCCAGCAGCTTACTCGGACAGAACAATGAGCAGTTCTTC. Protein product: CASSLLGQNNEQFF. This chain uses TRBV7-6 with TRBJ2-1; perhaps TRBD1 as D (6 bases). Germline V gene lookup returns CDR1 SGHVS and CDR2 FNYEAQ. V lost 2 bases, J lost 5 bases, and 10 bases lay in between. This CDR3 is built from 14 residues.

The chain uses TRBV6-5 and TRBJ1-2, with 8 bases that match TRBD1. From germline, CDR1 is MNHEY and CDR2 SVGAGI. Trimming removed 5 bases from V and 5 bases from J; junction bases left unmatched: 10. The CDR3 has 15 residues. CDR3 loop: CASSLNDRGPYGYTF. DNA of the CDR3: TGTGCCAGCAGTCTTAACGACAGGGGTCCGTATGGCTACACCTTC.

V is TRBV9 and J is TRBJ1-4, with D unclear. This CDR3 contains 15 residues. Germline assignment: CDR1 SGDLS and CDR2 YYNGEE. The V end was cut by 0 bases, the J end by 3 bases, with 9 bases between. The CDR3 sequence: CASSVDGRANEKLFF. The CDR3 DNA follows: TGTGCCAGCAGCGTAGACGGGAGGGCTAATGAAAAACTGTTTTTT.

The gene calls are TRBV18 and TRBJ2-2; D uncertain. The length of the CDR3 is 13 residues. Deletions cut 1 base from V and 4 bases from J, with 4 bases between. Germline lookup yields CDR1 KGHSH and CDR2 LQKENI. The CDR3 DNA follows: TGTGCCAGCTCACCACAAATCACCGGGGAGCTGTTTTTT. It codes for CASSPQITGELFF.

The chain carries TRBV5-1 and TRBJ2-6, with D possibly being TRBD2 (5 bases). This CDR3 spans 18 amino acids. Trimming cost V 4 bases and J 0 bases, with 17 bases left between them. Germline V gene data show CDR1 as SGHRS and CDR2 as YFSETQ. In DNA form, the CDR3 reads TGCGCCAGCAGCGTGCCGGGATTTTTTAACTCTGGGGCCAACGTCCTGACTTTC. It codes for CASSVPGFFNSGANVLTF.

V and J are TRBV5-6 and TRBJ1-1; D ambiguous. There are 15 residues in the CDR3. Germline V lookup: CDR1 SGHDT, CDR2 YYEEEE. V was shortened by 1 base and J by 0 bases, with 10 bases between the two germline ends. The CDR3, as DNA: TGTGCCAGCAGCTTGCCCGGGAGGCTGAACACTGAAGCTTTCTTT. It specifies CASSLPGRLNTEAFF.